Listed below are T cell receptor beta chains from one sample, sequenced in a study of T cells in Graves' hyperthyroidism and ophthalmopathy. MiXCR was run by TCRdb on the multiplex PCR reads, yielding one entry per CDR3 protein. Among 550,000 to 600,000 distinct CDR3 sequences listed, 12% to 15% were seen once. Sequenced: blood. The receptors originated from a woman between 18 and 29 years old with Graves' ophthalmopathy. The CDR3 runs from the conserved cysteine through the conserved F or W. The D gene is left open where the match is weak. Expanded clones get a size class; other rows say once, few or many, or leave the size out.

j_call v_call d_call clone_size cdr3_aa cdr3_nt
TRBJ2-1 TRBV29-1 - many CSGWGAITRLANEQFF TGCAGCGGCTGGGGGGCCATTACTCGGCTAGCCAATGAGCAGTTCTTC
TRBJ1-5 TRBV24-1 - few CATSDLISGPQHF TGTGCCACCAGTGATTTGATCTCAGGGCCCCAGCATTTT
TRBJ1-5 TRBV12-5 - many CASGLVRGRVMGQPQHF TGTGCTAGTGGTTTGGTAAGAGGCAGGGTGATGGGTCAGCCCCAGCATTTT
TRBJ2-7 TRBV2 - many CASSEGRLYEQYF TGTGCCAGCAGTGAGGGCAGACTTTACGAGCAGTACTTC
TRBJ2-1 TRBV7-8 TRBD2 many CASSLVFGRGGGSYNEQFF TGTGCCAGCAGCTTAGTATTCGGGAGGGGGGGAGGGTCCTACAATGAGCAGTTCTTC
TRBJ2-7 TRBV7-9 - few CASSTFLRPARGRGGARSKQYF TGTGCCAGCAGCACCTTTCTCCGACCCGCGAGGGGCCGAGGGGGAGCTCGTTCGAAGCAGTACTTC
TRBJ1-3 TRBV28 - many CASSSRSSGNTIYF TGTGCCAGCAGTTCTCGGAGCTCTGGAAACACCATATATTTT
TRBJ2-7 TRBV19 TRBD2 - CASSIMGGTYEQYF TGTGCCAGTAGTATTATGGGAGGGACCTACGAGCAGTACTTC
TRBJ2-3 TRBV5-1 - few CASRRVGGDTQYF TGCGCCAGCAGGCGCGTCGGGGGTGATACGCAGTATTTT
TRBJ1-4 TRBV12-3/TRBV12-4 - many CASSPNGDSNEKLFF TGTGCCAGCAGTCCCAACGGGGATTCCAATGAAAAACTGTTTTTT
TRBJ2-3 TRBV20-1 TRBD2 - CSARRVPGLAGGTSTDTQYF TGCAGTGCTAGACGCGTTCCGGGACTAGCGGGAGGCACTAGCACAGATACGCAGTATTTT
TRBJ1-1 TRBV12-3/TRBV12-4 - few CASSNRVNTEAFF TGTGCCAGCAGTAACAGGGTGAACACTGAAGCTTTCTTT
TRBJ2-7 TRBV11-2 - - CASSEQGGHYEQYF TGTGCCAGCAGCGAGCAGGGTGGACACTACGAGCAGTACTTC
TRBJ2-1 TRBV4-1 - few CASSQFGLASYNEQFF TGCGCCAGCAGCCAGTTCGGCCTAGCCTCCTACAATGAGCAGTTCTTC
TRBJ2-7 TRBV7-9 TRBD1 - CASSVRPGQGAGYEQYF TGTGCCAGCAGCGTAAGGCCGGGACAGGGGGCAGGGTACGAGCAGTACTTC
TRBJ2-3 TRBV19 TRBD1 - CASRDRTGGGTDTQYF TGTGCCAGTAGAGACCGTACAGGGGGCGGCACAGATACGCAGTATTTT
TRBJ2-2 TRBV30 - - CAWKGGPGELFF TGTGCCTGGAAAGGGGGGCCCGGGGAGCTGTTTTTT
TRBJ2-7 TRBV5-8 TRBD2 many CASIPTGGRYYEQYF TGTGCCAGCATCCCGACGGGCGGGAGGTACTACGAGCAGTACTTC
TRBJ2-7 TRBV6-1 - many CASSEGQGGYEQYF TGTGCCAGCAGTGAGGGGCAGGGGGGATACGAGCAGTACTTC
TRBJ2-3 TRBV19 TRBD1 - CASKTGQGNTDTQYF TGTGCCAGTAAAACGGGACAGGGGAACACAGATACGCAGTATTTT
TRBJ2-3 TRBV11-1 TRBD1 many CASSLEDRTDTQYF TGTGCCAGCAGCTTAGAGGACAGGACAGATACGCAGTATTTT
TRBJ2-7 TRBV12-3/TRBV12-4 - - CASSFPEASYERYF TGTGCCAGCAGTTTCCCGGAAGCTTCCTACGAGCGGTACTTC
TRBJ2-1 TRBV24-1 TRBD2 many CATSRLAGDNEQFF TGTGCCACCAGTCGACTAGCGGGAGACAATGAGCAGTTCTTC
TRBJ2-7 TRBV20-1 TRBD1 many CSASDRGFAYEQYF TGCAGTGCTTCCGACAGGGGTTTTGCGTACGAGCAGTACTTC
TRBJ1-1 TRBV27 - many CASSLGGGARTEAFF TGTGCCAGCAGTCTAGGAGGGGGGGCGAGGACTGAAGCTTTCTTT
TRBJ2-3 TRBV5-1 - few CASSLVGITTDTQYF TGCGCCAGCAGCTTGGTGGGTATCACCACAGATACGCAGTATTTT
TRBJ1-5 TRBV6-2/TRBV6-3 - - CASSSVRRGSNQPQHF TGTGCCAGCAGTTCAGTTCGAAGGGGTAGCAATCAGCCCCAGCATTTT
TRBJ1-1 TRBV6-6 - many CASSYSRPTVNTEAFF TGTGCCAGCAGTTACTCTCGCCCGACAGTGAACACTGAAGCTTTCTTT
TRBJ1-2 TRBV7-2 - many CASSLGAENYGYTF TGTGCCAGCAGCTTAGGTGCCGAGAATTATGGCTACACCTTC
TRBJ1-1 TRBV19 - many CASTHPSDLNTEAFF TGTGCCAGTACCCACCCTTCGGACCTGAACACTGAAGCTTTCTTT
TRBJ2-7 TRBV2 - many CASSPGLWLEQYF TGTGCCAGCAGCCCGGGACTTTGGCTGGAGCAGTACTTC
TRBJ2-7 TRBV27 TRBD2 - CASSSRLAGGEEQYF TGTGCCAGCAGTTCCCGACTAGCGGGAGGGGAGGAGCAGTACTTC
TRBJ2-3 TRBV6-1 - - CASSEVAASTDTQYF TGTGCCAGCAGTGAGGTAGCGGCCAGCACAGATACGCAGTATTTT
TRBJ1-2 TRBV19 - many CASSIGPGYTF TGTGCCAGTAGTATCGGCCCTGGCTACACCTTC
TRBJ2-7 TRBV6-5 TRBD1 many CASSYSVYGTETYEQYF TGTGCCAGCAGTTACTCGGTGTACGGGACAGAAACCTACGAGCAGTACTTC
TRBJ1-1 TRBV11-2 TRBD1 many CASTRLLDRGLGTEAFF TGTGCCAGCACCAGATTGCTGGACAGGGGGCTGGGCACTGAAGCTTTCTTT
TRBJ2-1 TRBV6-2/TRBV6-3 TRBD2 - CASSYPASGSVDEQFF TGTGCCAGCAGTTACCCAGCTAGCGGGAGTGTCGATGAGCAGTTCTTC
TRBJ1-5 TRBV2 - - CASSVGLTQPQHF TGTGCCAGCAGTGTAGGTCTCACTCAGCCCCAGCATTTT
TRBJ2-5 TRBV11-2 - many CASSPSGTRRWNQETQYF TGTGCCAGCAGCCCCAGCGGCACTCGGCGGTGGAATCAAGAGACCCAGTACTTC
TRBJ1-5 TRBV7-2 - few CASSLEARGLNQPQHF TGTGCCAGCAGCTTAGAGGCAAGGGGACTTAATCAGCCCCAGCATTTT
TRBJ2-7 TRBV19 TRBD1 - CASSTQYPGQGIHEQYF TGTGCCAGTAGTACCCAATACCCGGGACAGGGGATTCACGAGCAGTACTTC
TRBJ2-7 TRBV7-2 - many CASSFLSDSYEQYF TGTGCCAGCAGCTTTTTGTCGGACTCCTACGAGCAGTACTTC
TRBJ2-2 TRBV7-8 - many CASSLALARNTGELFF TGTGCCAGCAGCTTAGCTTTAGCCAGAAACACCGGGGAGCTGTTTTTT
TRBJ2-5 TRBV7-2 TRBD2 many CASSSTSGQETQYF TGTGCCAGCAGCTCAACTAGCGGCCAAGAGACCCAGTACTTC
TRBJ2-1 TRBV7-3 TRBD2 many CASSPGGAGGRNEQFF TGTGCCAGCAGCCCCGGAGGAGCGGGAGGGCGCAATGAGCAGTTCTTC
TRBJ1-1 TRBV30 - many CAWFVTGSPNTEAFF TGTGCCTGGTTCGTAACAGGGTCCCCGAACACTGAAGCTTTCTTT
TRBJ2-1 TRBV10-3 TRBD1 many CAISGTGSSYNEQFF TGTGCCATCAGCGGGACAGGGAGCTCCTACAATGAGCAGTTCTTC
TRBJ1-1 TRBV28 - many CASSTPMGEAFF TGTGCCAGCAGTACTCCCATGGGAGAAGCTTTCTTT
TRBJ2-3 TRBV2 TRBD2 - CASSEPLAGGSRTDTQYF TGTGCCAGCAGTGAGCCTCTAGCGGGAGGGTCTCGCACAGATACGCAGTATTTT
TRBJ1-1 TRBV27 TRBD1 many CASSGQGWGNTEAFF TGTGCCAGCAGTGGACAGGGTTGGGGGAACACTGAAGCTTTCTTT
TRBJ2-3 TRBV12-3/TRBV12-4 TRBD2 many CASSFGSGSFLSTDTQYF TGTGCCAGCAGTTTTGGTAGCGGGAGCTTTCTTAGCACAGATACGCAGTATTTT
TRBJ2-7 TRBV18 - - CASSPPSNEQYF TGTGCCAGCTCACCACCTAGTAACGAGCAGTACTTC
TRBJ1-5 TRBV2 - many CASSEWYNQPQHF TGTGCCAGCAGTGAATGGTACAATCAGCCCCAGCATTTT
TRBJ2-7 TRBV11-2 TRBD2 many CASSSLAGVLYEQYF TGTGCCAGCAGCTCCTTAGCGGGAGTACTCTACGAGCAGTACTTC
TRBJ1-1 TRBV7-6 - few CASSVTENTEAFF TGTGCCAGCAGCGTGACAGAGAACACTGAAGCTTTCTTT
TRBJ2-7 TRBV25-1 TRBD2 - CASSVGGAGGHSSYEQYF TGTGCCAGCAGCGTCGGGGGAGCGGGAGGCCACAGCTCCTACGAGCAGTACTTC
TRBJ1-1 TRBV29-1 TRBD1 few CSVEDRVGTEAFF TGCAGCGTTGAGGACAGGGTAGGGACTGAAGCTTTCTTT
TRBJ2-1 TRBV28 TRBD2 few CASKTGLAHNEQFF TGTGCCAGCAAAACGGGACTAGCTCACAATGAGCAGTTCTTC
TRBJ2-3 TRBV6-5 - few CASSYLREFADTQYF TGTGCCAGCAGTTACCTCAGGGAATTCGCAGATACGCAGTATTTT